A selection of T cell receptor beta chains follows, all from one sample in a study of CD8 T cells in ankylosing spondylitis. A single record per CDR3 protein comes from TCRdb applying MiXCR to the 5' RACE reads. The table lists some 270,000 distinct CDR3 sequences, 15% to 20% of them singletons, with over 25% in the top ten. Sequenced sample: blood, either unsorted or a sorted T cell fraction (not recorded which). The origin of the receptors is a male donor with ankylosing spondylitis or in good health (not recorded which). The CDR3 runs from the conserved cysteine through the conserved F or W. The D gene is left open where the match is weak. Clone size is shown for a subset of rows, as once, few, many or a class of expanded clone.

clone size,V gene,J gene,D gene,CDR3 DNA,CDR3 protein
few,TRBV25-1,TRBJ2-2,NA,TGTGCCAGCAGTGTGGGGCCGGGACAAATCGCGAACACCGGGGAGCTGTTTTTT,CASSVGPGQIANTGELFF
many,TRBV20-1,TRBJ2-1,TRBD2,TGCAGTGCTAGGAAAAGCGGGAGCTCGGGGAATGAGCAGTTCTTC,CSARKSGSSGNEQFF
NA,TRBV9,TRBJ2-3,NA,TGTGCCAGCAGCGTAACAGGGATGAGCACAGATACGCAGTATTTT,CASSVTGMSTDTQYF
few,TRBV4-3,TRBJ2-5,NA,TGCGCCAGCAGCCAAAGAAATGCGGGAGAGACCCAGTACTTC,CASSQRNAGETQYF
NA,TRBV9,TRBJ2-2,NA,TGTGCCAGCAGCGGCCCCATAGAGGGAGTGGGTTTGGCCGGGGAGCTGTTTTTT,CASSGPIEGVGLAGELFF
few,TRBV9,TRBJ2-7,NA,TGTGCCAGCAGCCCCCGGACGGGGGACGAGCAGTACTTC,CASSPRTGDEQYF
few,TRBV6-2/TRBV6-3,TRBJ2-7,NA,TGTGCCAGCAGTTACGTGTCAGCTGGGAACTACGAGCAGTACTTC,CASSYVSAGNYEQYF
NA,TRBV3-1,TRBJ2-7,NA,TGTGCCAGCAGCCAAGGATTCCTCGGGCGGGCCTACGAGCAGTACTTC,CASSQGFLGRAYEQYF
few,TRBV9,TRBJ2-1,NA,TGTGCCAGCACACTCAGGACCAGAGATAACAATGAGCAGTTCTTC,CASTLRTRDNNEQFF
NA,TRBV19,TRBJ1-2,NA,TGTGCCAGTAGTATAAGCCAGTCCTATGGCTACACCTTC,CASSISQSYGYTF
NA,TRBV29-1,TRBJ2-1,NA,TGCAGCGTTGATTTGGTACAGGTAGGGCGTGAGCAGTTCTTC,CSVDLVQVGREQFF
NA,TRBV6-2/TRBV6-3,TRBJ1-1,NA,TGTGCCAGCAGTTGGCGACACCCGAACACTGAAGCTTTCTTT,CASSWRHPNTEAFF
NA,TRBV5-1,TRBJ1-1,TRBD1,TGCGCCAGCAGCGTCGGACAGGGAGGGACTGAAGCTTTCTTT,CASSVGQGGTEAFF
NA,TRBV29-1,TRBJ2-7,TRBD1,TGCAGCGTTGAGGACCCCGGACAGGGGCCCTACGAGCAGTACTTC,CSVEDPGQGPYEQYF
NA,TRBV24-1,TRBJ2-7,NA,TGTGCCACCAGTGATCATCAGGGGTCTCCGTTC,CATSDHQGSPF
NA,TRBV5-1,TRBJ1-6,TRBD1,TGCGCCAGCAGCCCGGCGGCGGGACAGGGGCCCGACTATAATTCACCCCTCCACTTT,CASSPAAGQGPDYNSPLHF
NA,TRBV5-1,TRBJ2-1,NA,TGCGCCAGCACTGAGACTAACAACAATGAGCAGTTCTTC,CASTETNNNEQFF
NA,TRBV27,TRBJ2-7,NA,TGTGCCAGCAGTTTATCGGTGGCAGGAATTCACGAGCAGTACTTC,CASSLSVAGIHEQYF